These 20 T cell receptor beta chains were all obtained from the same sample, sequenced in a study of cytomegalovirus exposure and HLA in healthy donors. It was with 60 Vbeta and 13 Jbeta primers that the PCR ran. Some clones are missing from TCRdb's copy, which holds only in-frame ones; the method was immunoSEQ multiplex PCR. The sample records fewer than 150,000 clones, 70% to 85% being singletons. Input material: PBMCs. The receptors were gathered from a woman aged 18-29 years in good health and CMV-seronegative.

The J gene is TRBJ2-7, the V gene TRBV28; 7 nucleotides line up with TRBD1. Germline CDR1 is MDHEN and CDR2 is SYDVKM. CDR3 size: 14 residues. With 8 bases clipped from V and 3 bases from J, the junction kept 10 bases outside the gene matches. CDR3 region: CASVPGQQVYEQYF. The DNA of the CDR3 is TGTGCCAGCGTCCCGGGACAGCAAGTCTACGAGCAGTACTTC.

This chain joins TRBV14 and TRBJ2-3, with D perhaps TRBD2 (5 bases). V dropped 1 base and J dropped 0 bases, with 8 bases sitting between them. The CDR3 consists of 15 residues. Germline V gene data show CDR1 as SGHDN and CDR2 as FVKESK. This chain's CDR3 is CASSQVGLSTDTQYF. Here the CDR3 DNA reads TGTGCCAGCAGCCAAGTCGGACTCAGCACAGATACGCAGTATTTT.

The V call is TRBV28, the J call TRBJ1-1; 9 bases align to TRBD1. The CDR3 runs to 14 residues. The V gene's germline CDR1 is MDHEN and CDR2 SYDVKM. The V and J ends lost 6 bases and 5 bases, in that order; junction bases with no gene match: 7. The DNA of the CDR3 is TGTGCCAGCAGGCAGGACAGGGGCCGGACTGAAGCTTTCTTT. Translation: CASRQDRGRTEAFF. Drawing the rest from reference TRBV28 and TRBJ1-1, the complete variable domain is DVKVTQSSRYLVKRTGEKVFLECVQDMDHENMFWYRQDPGLGLRLIYFSYDVKMKEKGDIPEGYSVSREKKERFSLILESASTNQTSMYLCASRQDRGRTEAFFGQGTRLTVV.

This clone was seen only once. The chain links TRBV11-3 to TRBJ1-1, with no clear D. The CDR3 covers 14 residues. Trimming stripped 0 bases from V and 5 bases from J, with 10 bases between. Looked up from germline, CDR1 is SGHNT and CDR2 is YENEEA. The CDR3 region has the DNA TGTGCCAGCAGCTTAGACTCCCAGAGGACTGAAGCTTTCTTT. It translates to CASSLDSQRTEAFF. The whole variable domain, remainder taken from reference TRBV11-3 and TRBJ1-1, is EAGVVQSPRYKIIEKKQPVAFWCNPISGHNTLYWYLQNLGQGPELLIRYENEEAVDDSQLPKDRFSAERLKGVDSTLKIQPAELGDSAVYLCASSLDSQRTEAFFGQGTRLTVV.

The V and J genes are TRBV6-1 and TRBJ2-2; maybe TRBD1 (6 bases). CDR3 length equals 15 residues. The germline V gene encodes CDR1 MNHNS and CDR2 SASEGT. V was trimmed by 4 bases and J by 7 bases, leaving 16 bases between them. CDR3 in amino acids: CASSVGDIWGGELFF. The CDR3 nucleotides read TGTGCCAGCAGTGTAGGGGACATTTGGGGCGGGGAGCTGTTTTTT.

J is TRBJ1-2 and V is TRBV6-5, with D unresolved. CDR3 length: 13 residues. The V and J ends lost 8 bases and 8 bases respectively, with 18 bases between them. Germline V gives CDR1 MNHEY, CDR2 SVGAGI. CDR3 in DNA: TGTGCCAGCTCCGGGAGCCAAAGGAGGGGCTACACCTTC. It encodes CASSGSQRRGYTF.

The V call is TRBV7-2, the J call TRBJ1-1; 7 bases match TRBD1. The germline V gene encodes CDR1 SGHTA and CDR2 FQGNSA. V lost 8 bases and J lost 7; bases outside the gene matches: 10. The CDR3 spans 13 residues. The CDR3 sequence: CASGPGDRVEAFF. For the CDR3, the DNA is TGTGCCAGCGGACCTGGGGACAGAGTTGAAGCTTTCTTT.

This chain uses TRBV5-1 with TRBJ2-3, with 8 bases identical to TRBD2. The CDR3 runs to 15 residues. Germline loops: CDR1 SGHRS, CDR2 YFSETQ. Trimming took 1 base from V and 4 from J; bases not matched to a gene: 5. CDR3 nucleotides: TGCGCCAGCAGCTTGCAGCGGGAGCTCTCAGATACGCAGTATTTT. This codes for CASSLQRELSDTQYF.

The chain carries TRBV19 and TRBJ2-3; a weak D match, TRBD2 (6 bases). The CDR3 has 13 residues. The V end was cut by 3 bases, the J end by 3 bases, with 7 bases between. Germline-derived CDR1 and CDR2 are LNHDA and SQIVND (reference sequence). The CDR3 DNA is TGTGCCAGTAGTATGGGGGGTACAGATACGCAGTATTTT. Translation: CASSMGGTDTQYF. Using reference TRBV19 and TRBJ2-3 for the parts outside the CDR3, the full variable domain is DGGITQSPKYLFRKEGQNVTLSCEQNLNHDAMYWYRQDPGQGLRLIYYSQIVNDFQKGDIAEGYSVSREKKESFPLTVTSAQKNPTAFYLCASSMGGTDTQYFGPGTRLTVL.

J is TRBJ1-5 and V is TRBV5-1; TRBD1 might be the D (6 bases). This CDR3 comprises 13 residues. In germline, CDR1 is SGHRS, CDR2 YFSETQ. V was pared by 4 bases and J by 1 base, with 6 bases between. The CDR3 reads CASSQGSNQPQHF. The CDR3 DNA sequence: TGCGCCAGCAGCCAGGGGAGCAATCAGCCCCAGCATTTT.

The chain combines TRBV2 with TRBJ2-1; maybe TRBD2 (6 bases). The ends were cut back, 7 bases at V and 1 base at J, with 14 bases in the middle. CDR1 is SNHLY and CDR2 is FYNNEI in the germline V gene. The CDR3 is 15 amino acids. CDR3 sequence: CASTSDGSSYNEQFF. The CDR3 DNA reads TGTGCCAGCACTTCGGACGGGAGTTCCTACAATGAGCAGTTCTTC.

The chain couples TRBV5-8 to TRBJ2-7, with unresolved D. CDR1 SGHTS and CDR2 YDEGEE come from the germline V gene. V was pared by 4 bases and J by 7 bases, with 12 bases between. This CDR3 region has 12 residues. The CDR3 coding sequence is TGTGCCAGCAGCCAGTTGTTGAGGGAGCAGTACTTC. It translates to CASSQLLREQYF.

This chain uses TRBV27 with TRBJ1-2; TRBD1 is a possible D gene (5 bases). The CDR3 sequence is 15 residues long. Germline values: CDR1 MNHEY, CDR2 SMNVEV (reference sequence). V was trimmed by 0 bases and J by 7 bases, leaving 15 bases between them. This chain's CDR3 is CASSLSPGQSSGYTF. The DNA for the CDR3 is TGTGCCAGCAGTTTATCGCCCGGACAAAGTTCTGGCTACACCTTC.

The chain couples TRBV28 to TRBJ1-2, with TRBD1 matching over 8 bases. After removal of 4 bases from V and 4 bases from J, the junction contained 8 bases not matched to a gene. Germline assignment: CDR1 MDHEN and CDR2 SYDVKM. The CDR3 sequence is 15 residues long. The CDR3 DNA sequence: TGTGCCAGCAGTTCCGGACAGGGAATTATCTATGGCTACACCTTC. This sequence encodes CASSSGQGIIYGYTF.

J is TRBJ2-1 and V is TRBV19, with D hard to call. CDR1 is LNHDA, CDR2 SQIVND, per germline (reference sequence). V was shortened by 2 bases and J by 6 bases, with 8 bases between the two germline ends. This CDR3 comprises 13 residues. Written as DNA, the CDR3 is TGTGCCAGTAGTATACTAGAATCCAATGAGCAGTTCTTC. This gives the protein CASSILESNEQFF. Complete variable domain (other parts from reference TRBV19 and TRBJ2-1): DGGITQSPKYLFRKEGQNVTLSCEQNLNHDAMYWYRQDPGQGLRLIYYSQIVNDFQKGDIAEGYSVSREKKESFPLTVTSAQKNPTAFYLCASSILESNEQFFGPGTRLTVL.

The chain recombines TRBV11-3 with TRBJ1-2; 9 bases align to TRBD1. With 2 bases clipped from V and 6 bases from J, the junction kept 4 bases outside the gene matches. This CDR3 spans 14 amino acids. Germline V gene lookup returns CDR1 SGHNT and CDR2 YENEEA. The CDR3: CASSLLRTGDGYTF. CDR3 coding DNA: TGTGCCAGCAGCTTACTCAGGACAGGGGATGGCTACACCTTC.

Concerning this clone itself: Other DNA sequences of this sample code for an identical CDR3. The genes are TRBV7-9 and TRBJ1-5, with 7 nucleotides matching TRBD1. J lost 4 bases, V lost 4 bases, and 4 bases had no gene match. This CDR3 contains 14 residues. Germline CDR1 is SEHNR and CDR2 is FQNEAQ (reference sequence). The CDR3 sequence is CASSSQGTNQPQHF. In nucleotides, the CDR3 is TGTGCCAGCAGCTCACAGGGGACAAATCAGCCCCAGCATTTT.

The V call is TRBV5-1, the J call TRBJ2-2; no reliable D call. CDR3 length equals 16 residues. Germline CDR1 and CDR2: SGHRS and YFSETQ. V was trimmed by 0 bases and J by 4 bases, leaving 13 bases between them. Here the CDR3 reads CASSLGFGSGTGELFF. CDR3 nucleotides: TGCGCCAGCAGCTTGGGCTTTGGGTCGGGCACCGGGGAGCTGTTTTTT. Combining the CDR3 with reference TRBV5-1 and TRBJ2-2 gives the whole variable domain KAGVTQTPRYLIKTRGQQVTLSCSPISGHRSVSWYQQTPGQGLQFLFEYFSETQRNKGNFPGRFSGRQFSNSRSEMNVSTLELGDSALYLCASSLGFGSGTGELFFGEGSRLTVL.

The rearrangement uses TRBV4-1 and TRBJ2-2; 12 bases match TRBD2. Losses at the gene ends were 6 bases for V and 6 bases for J; bases not matched to a gene: 17. CDR3 length: 19 residues. Germline CDR1 reads MGHRA; CDR2 reads YSYEKL. DNA of the CDR3: TGCGCCAGCAGGCACAGACTAGCGGGAGTCCTAATACGGGCCGGGGAGCTGTTTTTT. Protein product: CASRHRLAGVLIRAGELFF.

The chain has TRBV5-6 and TRBJ1-2; D call uncertain. This CDR3 is built from 12 residues. Trimming removed 4 bases from V and 8 bases from J, with 12 bases in between. Germline V gene sequence: CDR1 SGHDT, CDR2 YYEEEE. The CDR3 nucleotides read TGTGCCAGCAGCATCGGGAGTGAGGGCTACACCTTC. Encoded protein: CASSIGSEGYTF.